A single sample is the source of the 9 T cell receptor beta chains below, sequenced in a study of T cell responses to AZD1222 COVID-19 vaccine. This table comes from immunoSEQ multiplex PCR, and its TCRdb copy is limited to in-frame clones, with some not included. Here the sample spans fewer than 200,000 clones, about 90% being singletons. The sample here was peripheral blood, taken on day 0 of AZD1222 vaccination. These receptors all stem from an adult in good health.

The chain employs TRBV30 and TRBJ1-5, with no clear D. The CDR3 is 16 amino acids. The V end lost 1 base, the J end lost 6 bases, and 19 bases lay between the germline ends. The germline V gene encodes CDR1 GTSNPN and CDR2 SVGIG (reference sequence). The CDR3 loop is CAWSETPPGTVQPQHF. The CDR3 DNA sequence: TGTGCCTGGAGTGAAACTCCGCCTGGAACGGTTCAGCCCCAGCATTTT.

V is TRBV10-3 and J is TRBJ1-2; 10 nucleotides match TRBD1. V was clipped by 3 bases and J by 8 bases; unmatched bases: 6. Germline V gene lookup returns CDR1 ENHRY and CDR2 SYGVKD. This CDR3 comprises 14 residues. Here the CDR3 DNA reads TGTGCCATCAGTGATGACAGGGGGCTAGACGGCTACACCTTC. Amino acids: CAISDDRGLDGYTF.

Details on this clone: This CDR3 is also generated by other DNA sequences in the sample. This chain links TRBV28 with TRBJ2-1; 8 nucleotides agree with TRBD2. The CDR3 extends over 15 amino acids. CDR1 is MDHEN, CDR2 SYDVKM, per germline. V lost 2 bases, J lost 5 bases, and 5 bases stayed unmatched. For the CDR3, the DNA is TGTGCCAGCAGTTTACTCGCGGGAGGAAACAATGAGCAGTTCTTC. Translation gives CASSLLAGGNNEQFF.

The chain couples TRBV4-3 to TRBJ1-2, with 7 nucleotides matching TRBD1. The CDR3 is 13 amino acids. The ends lost 0 bases at V and 6 bases at J; junction bases unmatched: 1. The germline CDR1 and CDR2 sequences are LGHNA and YSLEER. In DNA, the CDR3 is TGCGCCAGCAGCCAAGAAACAGGGGATGGCTACACCTTC. This translates into CASSQETGDGYTF.

This clone was observed a few times. This chain joins TRBV6-5 and TRBJ1-2; 9 nucleotides line up with TRBD1. CDR3 size: 16 residues. V lost 4 bases and J lost 2; bases outside the gene matches: 8. The germline V gene encodes CDR1 MNHEY and CDR2 SVGAGI. The CDR3: CASSSPGQGRNYGYTF. The CDR3 bases are TGTGCCAGCAGTTCCCCGGGACAGGGAAGAAACTATGGCTACACCTTC.

V gene TRBV7-2 combines with J gene TRBJ1-5; maybe TRBD1 (5 bases). Germline V gene data show CDR1 as SGHTA and CDR2 as FQGNSA. V shed 3 bases and J shed 8 bases, with 14 bases lying between them. The CDR3 extends over 14 amino acids. The CDR3 nucleotides are TGTGCCAGCAGCTTCCAGGGACTTGGGGAGCCCCAGCATTTT. It is translated as CASSFQGLGEPQHF.

The chain links TRBV28 to TRBJ2-7; the D gene could be TRBD1 or TRBD2 (5 bases each). Germline assignment: CDR1 MDHEN and CDR2 SYDVKM. The CDR3 covers 11 residues. Trimming removed 4 bases from V and 9 bases from J, with 10 bases in between. The CDR3: CASSSVRGQYF. CDR3 coding DNA: TGTGCCAGCAGTTCTGTGAGGGGGCAGTACTTC.

This clone appeared once. The rearrangement links TRBV28 to TRBJ2-3, with D possibly matching TRBD2 (5 bases). Trimming shortened V by 6 bases and J by 1 base, and 11 bases separated the two germline ends. The CDR3 consists of 14 residues. Germline CDR1 reads MDHEN; CDR2 reads SYDVKM. The CDR3 sequence: CASSSVGGTDTQYF. The CDR3 DNA sequence: TGTGCCAGCAGCTCGGTCGGGGGCACAGATACGCAGTATTTT.

The CDR3 region has the DNA TGCGCCAGCAGCCAAGCCTCCGGGACACCAATACCCTATGGCTACACCTTC. The encoded protein is CASSQASGTPIPYGYTF. This chain links TRBV4-3 with TRBJ1-2; a weak D match, TRBD1 (6 bases). Germline values: CDR1 LGHNA, CDR2 YSLEER. V was shortened by 1 base and J by 4 bases, with 19 bases between the two germline ends. This CDR3 comprises 17 residues.